This T cell receptor (beta chain) was sequenced during a study of tumor-infiltrating lymphocytes in glioblastoma multiforme. Points from the study as a whole: The TCR and somatic mutation analysis included just one glioblastoma patient.

Worth noting for this clonotype: What it recognizes is unknown.

Germline V gene sequence: CDR1 SQVTM, CDR2 ANQGSEA. V lost 1 base and J lost 6, with 16 bases in between. CDR3 size: 14 residues. TCRB libraries came from RNA via three nested multiplex PCR rounds. A C-beta primer primed TCRB cDNA from about 0.5 ug RNA. Unique molecular identifiers were not described for the libraries. Via MiXCR, TCRdb re-called the multiplex PCR reads, giving one row per CDR3 protein. The table lists approximately 11,000 distinct CDR3 sequences, roughly 71% of them singletons. The sequenced material came from brain tumor tissue. J is TRBJ2-7 and V is TRBV29-1; D may be TRBD1 (5 bases). This clonotype was obtained from a male donor with glioblastoma. The CDR3 DNA sequence: TGCAGCGTTGAAGCCCCTAGGGGCTCCCGCGAGCAGTACTTC. As protein: CSVEAPRGSREQYF.